Below are 27 T cell receptor beta chains sequenced from a single sample in a study of blood T cell repertoires in COVID-19. Here immunoSEQ multiplex PCR was the method, and the copy in TCRdb shows in-frame clones only, minus some. Of 180,000 or so clones listed, 85% to 90% are singletons. Sequenced: peripheral blood. The receptors stem from a man between 18 and 35 years old with active or convalescent COVID-19.

The chain carries TRBV11-3 and TRBJ2-1; TRBD1 is a possible D gene (6 bases). Germline lookup yields CDR1 SGHNT and CDR2 YENEEA. The CDR3 covers 16 residues. V gave up 4 bases and J gave up 6 bases, with 19 bases separating them. The CDR3 coding sequence is TGTGCCAGCAGCTCCTGGACAGAAGGAAGCCCCAATGAGCAGTTCTTC. Translation: CASSSWTEGSPNEQFF.

V and J are TRBV18 and TRBJ1-6; a weak D match, TRBD1 (6 bases). V was shortened by 3 bases and J by 7 bases, with 13 bases between the two germline ends. There are 15 residues in the CDR3. Germline V gene lookup returns CDR1 KGHSH and CDR2 LQKENI. The DNA for the CDR3 is TGTGCCAGCTCACCCTCAGGGGCCCAGAATTCACCCCTCCACTTT. Its translation: CASSPSGAQNSPLHF. Full variable domain (rest looked up from reference TRBV18 and TRBJ1-6): NAGVMQNPRHLVRRRGQEARLRCSPMKGHSHVYWYRQLPEEGLKFMVYLQKENIIDESGMPKERFSAEFPKEGPSILRIQQVVRGDSAAYFCASSPSGAQNSPLHFGNGTRLTVT.

The V and J genes are TRBV19 and TRBJ2-1; no firm D call. Trimming left V 3 bases short and J 2 bases short, with 14 bases between. CDR3 length: 16 residues. Per the germline V gene, CDR1 is LNHDA and CDR2 is SQIVND (reference sequence). CDR3 in DNA: TGTGCCAGTAGTATTGGTCGGTTGGTGGCCTACAATGAGCAGTTCTTC. Translating gives CASSIGRLVAYNEQFF.

V is TRBV12-3 or TRBV12-4 and J is TRBJ1-2; D is unclear. Trimming took off 7 bases at V and 2 bases at J, with 11 bases between the two ends. This CDR3 region has 13 residues. CDR3 sequence: CASNPGENYGYTF. CDR3 DNA sequence: TGTGCCAGCAACCCCGGGGAGAACTATGGCTACACCTTC.

This chain links TRBV5-1 with TRBJ2-5, with 7 nucleotides matching TRBD1. The V gene end was trimmed by 7 bases and the J gene end by 4 bases; junction bases not matched to a gene: 7. The CDR3 covers 13 residues. CDR1 is SGHRS, CDR2 YFSETQ, per germline. CDR3 sequence (DNA): TGCGCCAGCTCCGCAGGGGGTACAGAGACCCAGTACTTC. Its translation is CASSAGGTETQYF.

This rearrangement joins TRBV6-6 to TRBJ2-7; TRBD1 agrees at 7 bases. The CDR3 runs to 16 residues. CDR1 is MNHNY, CDR2 SVGAGI, per germline (reference sequence). J lost 0 bases, V lost 4 bases, and 9 bases had no gene match. CDR3 sequence (DNA): TGTGCCAGCAGTTCGACAGGGTGGGAAAGCTCCTACGAGCAGTACTTC. This encodes CASSSTGWESSYEQYF.

V usage is TRBV7-3 and J usage is TRBJ2-1; 8 nucleotides align to TRBD2. V trimming: 0 bases; J trimming: 7 bases; junction bases outside the gene matches: 5. The CDR3 runs 15 residues. Germline V CDR1 and CDR2: SGHTA, FQGTGA. The CDR3 nucleotides are TGTGCCAGCAGCTTAACAAGCGGGAGCAGGAATGAGCAGTTCTTC. Protein product: CASSLTSGSRNEQFF.

The chain links TRBV7-9 to TRBJ1-2; 7 nucleotides match TRBD1. Looked up from germline, CDR1 is SEHNR and CDR2 is FQNEAQ (reference sequence). This CDR3 has 13 residues. V was clipped by 3 bases and J by 7 bases; unmatched bases: 5. This CDR3 reads CASSFYRGLGYTF. DNA for the CDR3: TGTGCCAGCAGCTTTTACAGGGGACTTGGCTACACCTTC.

This chain connects TRBV11-3 to TRBJ2-3; D is perhaps TRBD1 (7 bases). Trimming stripped 2 bases from V and 3 bases from J, with 21 bases between. This CDR3 has 18 residues. Germline CDR1 SGHNT, CDR2 YENEEA. The CDR3 loop reads CASSLRGQTGVVTDTQYF. The CDR3 DNA reads TGTGCCAGCAGCTTAAGGGGGCAGACGGGAGTTGTAACAGATACGCAGTATTTT.

The chain couples TRBV30 to TRBJ2-7; 8 nucleotides match TRBD2. The J segment lost 4 bases and the V segment lost 0 bases, leaving 8 bases of the junction unmatched. This CDR3 is built from 15 residues. The V gene's germline CDR1 is GTSNPN and CDR2 SVGIG (reference sequence). As DNA, the CDR3 is TGTGCCTGGAGTGTTGCGGGGGGCGGACGTTACGAGCAGTACTTC. Amino acid sequence: CAWSVAGGGRYEQYF.

The CDR3 spells CASSQVSGFRNNSPLHF. CDR3 coding DNA: TGCGCCAGCAGCCAAGTATCCGGGTTTCGGAATAATTCACCCCTCCACTTT. This rearrangement joins TRBV4-1 to TRBJ1-6; D is unclear. CDR1 is MGHRA, CDR2 YSYEKL, per germline. This CDR3 comprises 17 residues. V was trimmed by 1 base and J by 5 bases, leaving 15 bases between them.

A single count supports this clone. The rearrangement links TRBV6-1 to TRBJ2-3, with 8 bases aligning to TRBD2. With V trimmed by 3 bases and J by 1 base, 3 bases remained unmatched. CDR3 size: 15 residues. In germline, CDR1 is MNHNS, CDR2 SASEGT. CDR3 nucleotide sequence: TGTGCCAGCAGTGAGCAGACTAGCGGCACAGATACGCAGTATTTT. Its protein is CASSEQTSGTDTQYF.

In this sample, this clone turned up a few times. The rearrangement links TRBV14 to TRBJ2-1; 7 bases line up with TRBD2. The germline V gene has CDR1 SGHDN and CDR2 FVKESK. Trimming removed 6 bases from V and 5 bases from J; junction bases left unmatched: 7. The CDR3 length is 14 residues. CDR3 in DNA: TGTGCCAGCAGGGTAAGCGGGGCTGACAATGAGCAGTTCTTC. Amino acid sequence: CASRVSGADNEQFF.

V usage is TRBV19 and J usage is TRBJ2-1; 13 nucleotides match TRBD2. CDR1 is LNHDA and CDR2 is SQIVND in the germline V gene (reference sequence). With V trimmed by 4 bases and J by 2 bases, 8 bases remained unmatched. There are 18 residues in the CDR3. As DNA, the CDR3 is TGTGCCAGTAGTACGGGGACTAGCGGGGTTGTGACCTACAATGAGCAGTTCTTC. It specifies CASSTGTSGVVTYNEQFF.

The chain is built from TRBV19 and TRBJ2-2, with no clear D. The CDR3 extends over 14 amino acids. Trimming pared 2 bases from V and 1 base from J, leaving 5 bases between. Per the germline V gene, CDR1 is LNHDA and CDR2 is SQIVND (reference sequence). The CDR3 region has the DNA TGTGCCAGTAGTATACACAGGAACACCGGGGAGCTGTTTTTT. Residues: CASSIHRNTGELFF.

This clone was picked up one time. This chain connects TRBV6-5 to TRBJ1-1; a possible D gene is TRBD1 (5 bases). Germline assignment: CDR1 MNHEY and CDR2 SVGAGI. The V end lost 4 bases, the J end lost 2 bases, and 17 bases lay between the germline ends. The length of the CDR3 is 16 residues. The CDR3 is CASSSERGVGNTEAFF. In DNA, the CDR3 is TGTGCCAGCAGTTCCGAGCGGGGGGTAGGAAACACTGAAGCTTTCTTT.

This chain uses TRBV2 with TRBJ1-2; D uncertain. This CDR3 region has 13 residues. Germline-derived CDR1 and CDR2 are SNHLY and FYNNEI. V lost 10 bases and J 8 bases, leaving 20 bases between the germline ends. DNA of the CDR3: TGTGCCACCTTCCAGGCGGGCGTACAGGGCTACACCTTC. It is translated as CATFQAGVQGYTF.

This chain joins TRBV9 and TRBJ2-7, with D tentatively TRBD1 (5 bases). CDR3 length: 15 residues. Germline V gives CDR1 SGDLS, CDR2 YYNGEE. The V end lost 3 bases, the J end lost 0 bases, and 13 bases lay between the germline ends. The CDR3 nucleotides are TGTGCCAGCAGCGCCACCGCCGACAGCTCCTACGAGCAGTACTTC. This translates into CASSATADSSYEQYF.

This chain connects TRBV29-1 to TRBJ1-4; 7 bases align to TRBD1. The CDR3 is made up of 15 amino acids. J gave up 8 bases and V 4 bases, and 13 bases lay outside the gene matches. The V gene's germline CDR1 is SQVTM and CDR2 ANQGSEA. The CDR3: CSVGGPDRDGEKLFF. The CDR3 coding sequence is TGCAGCGTTGGGGGACCAGACAGGGACGGGGAAAAACTGTTTTTT.

The rearrangement links TRBV5-1 to TRBJ2-3; D remains ambiguous. The germline V and J ends were trimmed by 2 bases and 0 bases, with 7 bases remaining between them. The V gene's germline CDR1 is SGHRS and CDR2 YFSETQ. This CDR3 is 14 amino acids long. The CDR3 sequence is CASSLATSTDTQYF. CDR3 in DNA: TGCGCCAGCAGCTTAGCGACTAGCACAGATACGCAGTATTTT.

The chain combines TRBV27 with TRBJ1-1; the D gene is possibly TRBD1 (6 bases). The V gene's germline CDR1 is MNHEY and CDR2 SMNVEV (reference sequence). The V and J ends lost 6 bases and 1 base respectively, with 9 bases between them. The CDR3 extends over 13 amino acids. The CDR3, as DNA: TGTGCCAGCAGGATACAGGGGAACACTGAAGCTTTCTTT. This codes for CASRIQGNTEAFF.

The V call is TRBV11-2, the J call TRBJ2-1; no clear D gene. V dropped 0 bases and J dropped 0 bases, with 15 bases sitting between them. The CDR3 totals 18 residues. Germline-derived CDR1 and CDR2 are SGHAT and FQNNGV. CDR3 DNA sequence: TGTGCCAGCAGCTTAGATGCCTTCGACCGGAGCTCCTACAATGAGCAGTTCTTC. The encoded protein is CASSLDAFDRSSYNEQFF.

This clone was seen only once. V and J are TRBV19 and TRBJ2-4, with TRBD1 identical over 9 bases. Per germline, CDR1 LNHDA and CDR2 SQIVND (reference sequence). Trimming removed 5 bases from V and 6 bases from J; junction bases left unmatched: 5. This CDR3 has 14 residues. The CDR3, as DNA: TGTGCCAGTAGTGCCCGGACAGGGGTAAACATTCAGTACTTC. This sequence encodes CASSARTGVNIQYF.

The chain joins TRBV11-3 to TRBJ2-7; possibly TRBD1 for D (6 bases). The V and J ends lost 5 bases and 4 bases respectively, with 15 bases between them. The V gene's germline CDR1 is SGHNT and CDR2 YENEEA. The CDR3 totals 14 residues. The CDR3 nucleotides read TGTGCCAGCAGCCCATCAGCGGACAGTTACGAGCAGTACTTC. Encoded protein: CASSPSADSYEQYF.

V is TRBV18 and J is TRBJ1-2; maybe TRBD1 (5 bases). From germline, CDR1 is KGHSH and CDR2 LQKENI. Trimming took 3 bases from V and 2 from J, leaving 13 bases between them. CDR3 size: 15 residues. The DNA for the CDR3 is TGTGCCAGCTCACCGGGGCGGGATGGGAACTATGGCTACACCTTC. It specifies CASSPGRDGNYGYTF.

This clone was detected once. The V call is TRBV5-6, the J call TRBJ2-7; possibly TRBD2 for D (5 bases). The V and J ends lost 1 base and 2 bases respectively, with 10 bases between them. CDR3 size: 14 residues. Germline CDR1 is SGHDT and CDR2 is YYEEEE. The CDR3 nucleotides read TGTGCCAGCAGCTTGACTCTAGCCGCCTACGAGCAGTACTTC. It translates to CASSLTLAAYEQYF.

The chain employs TRBV19 and TRBJ1-2; 9 nucleotides agree with TRBD1. V shed 7 bases and J 3 bases; nucleotides not matched to a gene: 12. The germline V gene encodes CDR1 LNHDA and CDR2 SQIVND (reference sequence). The CDR3 runs to 16 residues. This CDR3 reads CASKGFGGQGDYGYTF. The DNA for the CDR3 is TGTGCCAGTAAAGGATTTGGGGGACAGGGAGACTATGGCTACACCTTC.